The entry that follows covers one TCR beta chain sequence. No cognate antigen has been identified for it. Base qualities are missing; no much larger clone stands one base away. The sample originates from a study of radiotherapy plus CTLA-4 blockade in lung cancer (dated by TCRdb to between 2018 and 2020). Regarding the study in general: Among the enrolled patients, about 19% had an objective response, and approximately 33% reached disease control.

Libraries were made using the immunoSEQ multiplex PCR assay. TCRdb took this table from immuneACCESS and kept in-frame rearrangements with V and J called. Such tables lack part of the clones; where checked against another copy, unresolved V genes explain under half of the gap, and the rest is unexplained. This sample comprises tens of thousands of clones, more than 70% of them detected only once. The ten most abundant clones make up 6% to 8% of the sample. The germline V gene sets CDR1 to SGHTA and CDR2 to FQGNSA. Unmatched junction bases come to 4, with V trimmed by 0 bases and J by 5 bases. Inclusive of the bounding cysteine and phenylalanine, the CDR3 is 15 residues long. Of the read, only the CDR3 DNA is kept; its 45 bases are in frame from base 1. Findings and caveats that apply to the study as a whole: Early dynamic changes in blood T cell clones, together with increased serum interferon-beta after radiation, were reported as the strongest predictors of response. After treatment with radiotherapy and ipilimumab, TCR clones that originated in tumors expanded in peripheral blood.

The study evaluated CTLA-4 blockade (ipilimumab) given together with focal radiation therapy in patients who had chemo-refractory metastatic non-small-cell lung cancer. The chain links TRBV7-2 with TRBJ1-2; 9 bases in between match TRBD1. Specimen: peripheral blood, collected from a patient treated with radiotherapy plus ipilimumab. The sequence was collected from a human donor with non-small cell lung cancer whose response to radiotherapy plus ipilimumab could not be evaluated. The CDR3 in this case is CASSLAHGQGYGYTF. Here is the DNA: TGTGCCAGCAGCTTAGCCCACGGACAGGGGTATGGCTACACCTTC.